The 15 T cell receptor beta chains below come from one sample, sequenced in a study of T-cell reconstitution after alpha-beta-depleted transplantation in children. Preparing the TCRbeta library involved the use of unique molecular identifiers. TCRdb itself ran the PCR reads through MiXCR, one entry per CDR3 protein. The sample shows 260,000 or so distinct CDR3 sequences, around 12% of them seen only once. The sequencing here drew on PBMCs from the stem cell graft donor, taken from the stem cell graft. These receptors originate from a human donor who donated a stem cell graft to a child with acute lymphoblastic leukemia.

This clonotype was found a few times. The chain joins TRBV30 to TRBJ2-5; D unresolved. The germline CDR1 and CDR2 sequences are GTSNPN and SVGIG (reference sequence). The CDR3 length is 12 residues. V was shortened by 3 bases and J by 2 bases, with 7 bases between the two germline ends. CDR3 in DNA: TGTGCCTGGAGCGACAAGCAAGAGACCCAGTACTTC. As protein: CAWSDKQETQYF.

This clonotype was recorded a few times. DNA of the CDR3: TGCGCCAGCAGCATTGGACAGGTCCGCACCGGGGAGCTGTTTTTT. It is translated as CASSIGQVRTGELFF. The chain carries TRBV5-1 and TRBJ2-2; 7 nucleotides line up with TRBD1. With 4 bases clipped from V and 4 bases from J, the junction kept 7 bases outside the gene matches. Looked up from germline, CDR1 is SGHRS and CDR2 is YFSETQ. The CDR3 is 15 residues long.

The V call is TRBV20-1, the J call TRBJ2-2, with 7 nucleotides matching TRBD1. In germline, CDR1 is DFQATT, CDR2 SNEGSKA (reference sequence). The junction had 8 bases not matched to a gene; V was cut back by 1 base and J by 6 bases. The CDR3 has 15 residues. The CDR3 DNA reads as TGCAGTGCTAGAGGGGACAGAACGGAGGCCGGGGAGCTGTTTTTT. Its translation: CSARGDRTEAGELFF.

There are many counts of this clonotype. The V and J genes are TRBV7-9 and TRBJ2-1; 12 bases are a match to TRBD2. CDR3 size: 18 residues. V shed 0 bases, J shed 5 bases, and the junction held 8 bases outside the gene matches. Germline CDR1 and CDR2: SEHNR and FQNEAQ (reference sequence). The CDR3 DNA reads as TGTGCCAGCAGCTTAGCGCTAGGGACTAGCGGGTCAAACAATGAGCAGTTCTTC. This gives the protein CASSLALGTSGSNNEQFF.

This clonotype showed up just a few times. V and J are TRBV5-5 and TRBJ2-3; 14 nucleotides align to TRBD2. The junction had 4 bases not matched to a gene; V was cut back by 3 bases and J by 4 bases. CDR3 length equals 16 residues. Germline V gene lookup returns CDR1 SGHKS and CDR2 YYEKEE (reference sequence). The CDR3 DNA sequence: TGTGCCAGCAGCTCGCGACTAGCGGGAGGGCCAGATACGCAGTATTTT. This translates into CASSSRLAGGPDTQYF.

This clonotype showed up many times. The chain uses TRBV7-2 and TRBJ1-2, with D possibly TRBD1 on 6 matching bases. The germline V gene encodes CDR1 SGHTA and CDR2 FQGNSA. Between the trimmed V and J ends, which lost 5 bases and 4 bases, there was a span of 11 bases. This CDR3 region has 13 residues. CDR3 sequence (DNA): TGTGCCAGCAGCATACAGGGAATCTATGGCTACACCTTC. Amino acid sequence: CASSIQGIYGYTF.

This clonotype has more than one count but fewer than ten. V usage is TRBV27 and J usage is TRBJ2-7; 7 bases match TRBD2. J was trimmed by 2 bases and V by 4 bases; bases with no gene match: 5. The CDR3 spans 14 residues. CDR1 MNHEY and CDR2 SMNVEV come from the germline V gene (reference sequence). CDR3 nucleotides: TGTGCCAGCAGTTCTAGCGGACAAACCTACGAGCAGTACTTC. Translating gives CASSSSGQTYEQYF.

This clonotype was counted at least ten times. The chain has TRBV29-1 and TRBJ1-3; 7 bases are a match to TRBD1. The germline gives CDR1 SQVTM, CDR2 ANQGSEA. Trimming took 4 bases from V and 6 from J; bases not matched to a gene: 9. CDR3 length: 14 residues. Written as DNA, the CDR3 is TGCAGCGTTGCAGGGGGTCTCGTTGAAAACACCATATATTTT. Its protein is CSVAGGLVENTIYF.

This clonotype was observed at least ten times. V usage is TRBV27 and J usage is TRBJ2-1; D unclear. Germline V lookup: CDR1 MNHEY, CDR2 SMNVEV (reference sequence). Trimming stripped 5 bases from V and 4 bases from J, with 15 bases between. This CDR3 spans 15 amino acids. The CDR3 DNA is TGTGCCAGCAGTCACGTGACCCCCGCGTACAATGAGCAGTTCTTC. It codes for CASSHVTPAYNEQFF.

The rearrangement uses TRBV2 and TRBJ1-1, with unresolved D. The CDR3 is made up of 14 amino acids. Trimming removed 8 bases from V and 5 bases from J, with 18 bases in between. Germline V CDR1 and CDR2: SNHLY, FYNNEI. The CDR3 nucleotides read TGTGCCAGCCTGGAGGGTAGAGGAGGTACTGAAGCTTTCTTT. It translates to CASLEGRGGTEAFF.

Ten or more counts support this clonotype. One end of the junction is discordant with germline, which a read error may explain. The chain is built from TRBV4-3 and TRBJ2-7; 7 positions agree with TRBD1. Per germline, CDR1 LGHNA and CDR2 YSLEER. This CDR3 region has 17 residues. For the CDR3, the DNA is TGCGCCAGCAGCCAGTACAACAGACAGGGTATATCCTCCGAGCAGTACTTC. This codes for CASSQYNRQGISSEQYF.

This clonotype was counted ten times or more. This chain connects TRBV4-3 to TRBJ1-4; D is ambiguous. Germline V gene sequence: CDR1 LGHNA, CDR2 YSLEER. V was clipped by 3 bases and J by 6 bases, with 11 bases between them. The CDR3 is made up of 14 amino acids. The CDR3 here is CASSQNRGDEKLFF. DNA of the CDR3: TGCGCCAGCAGCCAGAATAGAGGCGATGAAAAACTGTTTTTT.

At least ten counts were recorded for this clonotype. This rearrangement joins TRBV20-1 to TRBJ1-4; D gene unclear. Trimming left V 2 bases short and J 5 bases short, with 9 bases between. The CDR3 is made up of 13 amino acids. The germline V gene has CDR1 DFQATT and CDR2 SNEGSKA (reference sequence). CDR3 sequence (DNA): TGCAGTGCTAGATGGGCGGTGAATGAAAAACTGTTTTTT. Protein product: CSARWAVNEKLFF.

This clonotype was counted many times. The chain joins TRBV29-1 to TRBJ2-2, with a possible D match to TRBD1 (6 bases). Germline values: CDR1 SQVTM, CDR2 ANQGSEA. V lost 4 bases and J 3 bases, leaving 9 bases between the germline ends. This CDR3 has 13 residues. The CDR3, as DNA: TGCAGCGTTGTGCCAGGGGACACCGGGGAGCTGTTTTTT. Its protein is CSVVPGDTGELFF.

The chain is built from TRBV11-2 and TRBJ1-5; 10 nucleotides line up with TRBD1. V lost 4 bases to trimming and J lost 8 bases; unmatched junction nucleotides: 8. CDR1 is SGHAT, CDR2 FQNNGV, per germline. This CDR3 has 15 amino acids. DNA of the CDR3: TGTGCCAGCAGCTCACTGGGACAGGGGACGGAGCCCCAGCATTTT. It codes for CASSSLGQGTEPQHF.